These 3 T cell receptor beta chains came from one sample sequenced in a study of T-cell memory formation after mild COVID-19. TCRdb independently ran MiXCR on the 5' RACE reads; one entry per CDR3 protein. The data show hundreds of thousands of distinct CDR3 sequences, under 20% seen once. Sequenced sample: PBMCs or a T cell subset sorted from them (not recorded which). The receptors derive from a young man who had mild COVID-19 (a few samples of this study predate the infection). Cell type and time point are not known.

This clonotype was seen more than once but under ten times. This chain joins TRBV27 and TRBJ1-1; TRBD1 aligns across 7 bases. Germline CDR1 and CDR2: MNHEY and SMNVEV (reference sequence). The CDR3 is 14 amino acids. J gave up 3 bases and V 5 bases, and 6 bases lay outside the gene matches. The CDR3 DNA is TGTGCCAGCAGTCAGGGGGATTCCTACACTGAAGCTTTCTTT. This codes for CASSQGDSYTEAFF.

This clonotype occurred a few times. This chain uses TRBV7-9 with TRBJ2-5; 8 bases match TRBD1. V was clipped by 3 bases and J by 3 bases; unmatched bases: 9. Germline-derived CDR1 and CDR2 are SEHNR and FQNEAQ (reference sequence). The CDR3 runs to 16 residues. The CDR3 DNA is TGTGCCAGCAGCTTCCCCAGGGGGCGTCGTGAAGAGACCCAGTACTTC. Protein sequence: CASSFPRGRREETQYF.

The CDR3 nucleotides read TGTGCCAGCTCACTCTGGACAGCCACAGATACGCAGTATTTT. Translating gives CASSLWTATDTQYF. The chain links TRBV18 to TRBJ2-3; the D gene is possibly TRBD1 (6 bases). The CDR3 length is 14 residues. Trimming removed 4 bases from V and 2 bases from J, with 10 bases in between. Germline V gives CDR1 KGHSH, CDR2 LQKENI.